The 4 T cell receptor beta chains listed next were all sequenced from one sample in a study of blood T cell repertoires in COVID-19. The table came from immunoSEQ multiplex PCR; TCRdb's copy has only in-frame clones and leaves some out. This sample has 100,000 or so clones, with roughly 86% found just once. The material sequenced was peripheral blood. These TCRs come from a woman aged 25 to 39 with acute or convalescent COVID-19.

This chain joins TRBV19 and TRBJ1-1; the D gene is possibly TRBD1 (5 bases). In germline, CDR1 is LNHDA, CDR2 SQIVND (reference sequence). V lost 3 bases to trimming and J lost 1 base, with 9 bases between them. CDR3 length equals 14 residues. The CDR3 region is CASSMAGPNTEAFF. Written as DNA, the CDR3 is TGTGCCAGTAGTATGGCAGGGCCGAACACTGAAGCTTTCTTT.

This clone was seen more than once but under ten times. The genes are TRBV15 and TRBJ2-3; 7 bases line up with TRBD2. From germline, CDR1 is LNHNV and CDR2 YYDKDF (reference sequence). J gave up 0 bases and V 3 bases, and 9 bases lay outside the gene matches. CDR3 length equals 17 residues. Here the CDR3 reads CATSSFSAGPSTDTQYF. Here the CDR3 DNA reads TGTGCCACCAGCAGCTTCTCAGCGGGGCCTAGCACAGATACGCAGTATTTT.

This chain joins TRBV6-1 and TRBJ1-5; perhaps TRBD1 as D (5 bases). V was pared by 3 bases and J by 6 bases, with 6 bases between. This CDR3 has 12 residues. Germline V gene lookup returns CDR1 MNHNS and CDR2 SASEGT. The CDR3 DNA sequence: TGTGCCAGCAGTGACAGGGCTCAGCCCCAGCATTTT. Translation gives CASSDRAQPQHF.

This clone was detected only once. This rearrangement joins TRBV27 to TRBJ2-1, with 9 bases matching TRBD2. The CDR3 has 16 amino acids. V dropped 7 bases and J dropped 4; count of bases not matched to a gene: 11. Looked up from germline, CDR1 is MNHEY and CDR2 is SMNVEV (reference sequence). The CDR3, as DNA: TGTGCCAGCAACCCTCCCGGGACTAGCCCGTACAATGAGCAGTTCTTC. It is translated as CASNPPGTSPYNEQFF.